Listed below are T cell receptor beta chains from one sample, sequenced in a study of blood T cell repertoires in COVID-19. This table comes from immunoSEQ multiplex PCR, and its TCRdb copy is limited to in-frame clones, with some not included. The table shows roughly 210,000 clones, with around 87% occurring only once. Sequencing input: PBMCs or T cells enriched from blood (not recorded which). These receptors all stem from a man aged 25-45 years in a cohort exposed to, infected with or recovered from COVID-19 (not recorded which). CDR3s include the opening cysteine and the closing phenylalanine or tryptophan. Fields, in order: V gene, J gene, D gene, CDR3 protein. A D gene is named only where the DNA matches it firmly.

TRBV7-2	TRBJ2-7	TRBD1	CASSLGTGDEQYF
TRBV19	TRBJ2-7	TRBD1	CASSGQGVGDEQYF
TRBV5-1	TRBJ1-5	.	CASSAGQNQPQHF
TRBV10-1	TRBJ2-1	TRBD2	CASSDFPGTTDNEQFF
TRBV12-5	TRBJ1-2	.	CASGMGHNYGYTF
TRBV7-3	TRBJ1-1	.	CASSYQGPGTEAFF
TRBV28	TRBJ1-1	TRBD1	CASSFPAGGRNTEAFF
TRBV27	TRBJ1-3	TRBD1	CASSPRTGSGNTIYF
TRBV5-1	TRBJ1-3	.	CASSLEAGLTNTIYF
TRBV4-3	TRBJ1-3	.	CASSQDHQGSSGNTIYF
TRBV29-1	TRBJ2-1	.	CSAGPRDSDNEQFF
TRBV27	TRBJ2-4	TRBD1	CASSPTGGWNIQYF
TRBV2	TRBJ2-7	TRBD2	CASSSGTTSYEQYF
TRBV28	TRBJ2-1	TRBD1	CASSTPRQGRYGHNEQFF
TRBV6-5	TRBJ1-6	.	CASSYSTDRNSPLHF
TRBV29-1	TRBJ2-7	.	CSVIYGGAYEQYF
TRBV2	TRBJ1-4	.	CATGNRHSNEKLFF
TRBV19	TRBJ1-5	.	CASTPGQTNQPQHF
TRBV5-6	TRBJ2-2	TRBD1	CASSTGTGQGELFF
TRBV3-1/TRBV3-2	TRBJ2-7	TRBD2	CASSQGLSSGEQYF
TRBV7-8	TRBJ1-1	TRBD1	CASSFGTAGNEAFF
TRBV19	TRBJ2-7	.	CASNRGRDGEQYF
TRBV12-3/TRBV12-4	TRBJ2-7	TRBD1	CASRTGGFDEQYF
TRBV6-2/TRBV6-3	TRBJ2-7	TRBD1	CASSKNTGENEQYF
TRBV7-9	TRBJ2-7	.	CASSLGNPSDEQYF
TRBV28	TRBJ1-6	TRBD1	CASSGTGMGSYNSPLHF
TRBV2	TRBJ1-4	.	CAIPQGPGENEKLFF
TRBV19	TRBJ2-7	TRBD2	CASSLGGTPSYEQYF